A single sample is the source of the 9 T cell receptor beta chains below, sequenced in a study of CD8 T cells in Susac syndrome. The RNA, about 0.5 to 1 ug, was put through reverse transcription using random hexamers. MiXCR was run by TCRdb on the immunoSEQ multiplex PCR reads, yielding one entry per CDR3 protein. The sample lists a few hundred thousand distinct CDR3 sequences, 93% occurring once. Material: CD4+ T cells from PBMCs. The source of these receptors is a human donor with multiple sclerosis.

The chain couples TRBV28 to TRBJ1-6; D gene ambiguous. From germline, CDR1 is MDHEN and CDR2 SYDVKM. V was cut by 5 bases and J by 6 bases, with 14 bases left in between. The CDR3 sequence is 15 residues long. CDR3 residues: CASSIPLTPNSPLHF. The DNA for the CDR3 is TGTGCCAGCAGTATACCCCTGACACCTAATTCACCCCTCCACTTT.

The V call is TRBV5-1, the J call TRBJ2-2; TRBD2 agrees at 7 bases. CDR1 is SGHRS, CDR2 YFSETQ, per germline. The CDR3 runs to 14 residues. The trim removed 3 bases at V and 5 bases at J, leaving 4 bases unmatched. The CDR3 reads CASSSRGGTGELFF. Written as DNA, the CDR3 is TGCGCCAGCAGCTCGAGGGGAGGGACCGGGGAGCTGTTTTTT.

The chain combines TRBV28 with TRBJ2-5; 9 nucleotides align to TRBD1. The CDR3 is 15 amino acids. Germline V CDR1 and CDR2: MDHEN, SYDVKM. Trimming at V came to 8 bases and at J to 1 base, leaving 8 bases not matched to a gene. CDR3 sequence reads: CASSTGGQGQETQYF. The CDR3 bases are TGTGCCAGCTCAACGGGGGGACAGGGCCAAGAGACCCAGTACTTC.

This rearrangement joins TRBV14 to TRBJ2-2; weak D call: TRBD2 (5 bases). Germline CDR1 is SGHDN and CDR2 is FVKESK. The CDR3 has 16 residues. The germline V and J ends were trimmed by 1 base and 0 bases, with 9 bases remaining between them. The CDR3, as DNA: TGTGCCAGCAGCCAAGTGAGGGTCGCGAACACCGGGGAGCTGTTTTTT. Encoded protein: CASSQVRVANTGELFF.

A remark on this clonotype: At one end, the junction sequence differs from germline, possibly due to a read error. V gene TRBV7-7 combines with J gene TRBJ1-1, with D possibly TRBD1 on 5 matching bases. The germline gives CDR1 SSHAT, CDR2 FNYEAQ (reference sequence). This CDR3 is built from 13 residues. CDR3 protein: CASSYRLNTEAFF. The CDR3 DNA sequence: TGTGCTAGCAGTTACAGGTTGAACACTGAAGCTTTCTTT.

V gene TRBV18 combines with J gene TRBJ2-3; D is undetermined. From germline, CDR1 is KGHSH and CDR2 LQKENI. The length of the CDR3 is 15 residues. With 3 bases removed from V and 3 bases from J, the gap between germline ends came to 13 bases. The CDR3: CASSPDALATDTQYF. The CDR3 bases are TGTGCCAGCTCACCGGATGCCCTCGCTACAGATACGCAGTATTTT.

The chain carries TRBV7-3 and TRBJ2-2, with 7 bases fitting TRBD2. The germline V gene has CDR1 SGHTA and CDR2 FQGTGA. V was clipped by 5 bases and J by 7 bases; unmatched bases: 4. The CDR3 length is 13 residues. CDR3 region: CASSQSGIGELFF. The CDR3 region has the DNA TGTGCCAGCAGCCAGAGCGGGATCGGGGAGCTGTTTTTT.

The chain is built from TRBV5-4 and TRBJ2-3; D is unresolved. V lost 1 base, J lost 4 bases, and 10 bases lay in between. This CDR3 contains 14 residues. The germline V gene has CDR1 SGHNT and CDR2 YYREEE (reference sequence). CDR3 DNA: TGTGCCAGCAGCTTGTTCGCCAGGCCAGATACGCAGTATTTT. Protein: CASSLFARPDTQYF.

The chain is built from TRBV13 and TRBJ2-7; D not resolved. The CDR3 extends over 13 amino acids. Germline CDR1 is PRHDT and CDR2 is FYEKMQ (reference sequence). The germline V and J ends were trimmed by 2 bases and 2 bases, with 7 bases remaining between them. CDR3 in DNA: TGTGCCAGCAGCTTAATGGGCGCCTACGAGCAGTACTTC. Translated, it gives CASSLMGAYEQYF. The full variable domain, rest sourced from reference TRBV13 and TRBJ2-7, is AAGVIQSPRHLIKEKRETATLKCYPIPRHDTVYWYQQGPGQDPQFLISFYEKMQSDKGSIPDRFSAQQFSDYHSELNMSSLELGDSALYFCASSLMGAYEQYFGPGTRLTVT.